These T cell receptor beta chains were read from a single sample in a study of CD8 T cells in Susac syndrome. MiXCR, applied by TCRdb to the immunoSEQ multiplex PCR reads, yields one record per CDR3 protein. This table holds some 260,000 distinct CDR3 sequences, about 85% found once. Material for sequencing was CD8+ T cells from PBMCs. The receptor set was obtained from a human donor with multiple sclerosis. CDR3s include the opening cysteine and the closing phenylalanine or tryptophan. D genes are given only for firm matches. Expanded clones are given a class, and other clones once, few, many or no size at all.

j_gene,v_gene,abundance,d_gene,CDR3nt,CDR3aa
TRBJ2-7,TRBV6-5,NA,NA,TGTGCCAGCAGTTACCTTCGGACATCTGGGGACTACGAGCAGTACTTC,CASSYLRTSGDYEQYF
TRBJ1-1,TRBV28,NA,TRBD1,TGTGCCAGCAGTGCCTCCAGGGGGAGGAACACTGAAGCTTTCTTT,CASSASRGRNTEAFF
TRBJ2-7,TRBV6-2/TRBV6-3,NA,NA,TGTGCCAGCAGTCAACGGGACTTCTACGAGCAGTACTTC,CASSQRDFYEQYF
TRBJ1-5,TRBV9,once,TRBD1,TGTGCCAGCAGCGTAGACGGGACAGGTACTCAGCCCCAGCATTTT,CASSVDGTGTQPQHF
TRBJ1-2,TRBV9,NA,NA,TGTGCCAGCAGCGGAAGGACCAGGGGCGGCTACACCTTC,CASSGRTRGGYTF
TRBJ2-7,TRBV29-1,NA,NA,TGCAGCGTTGAGTCGGTCAGGGAAGGTTACGAGCAGTACTTC,CSVESVREGYEQYF
TRBJ1-5,TRBV20-1,NA,NA,TGCAGTGCTAGAGGGGCGAGTCAGCCCCAGCATTTT,CSARGASQPQHF
TRBJ2-3,TRBV4-2,NA,TRBD2,TGTGCCAGCAGCCAAGGAGAGCTAGCGGGCCTCACAGATACGCAGTATTTT,CASSQGELAGLTDTQYF
TRBJ2-4,TRBV7-6,NA,TRBD1,TGTGCCAGCAGCCGACTGACAGGGTTCTTTAAAAACATTCAGTACTTC,CASSRLTGFFKNIQYF
TRBJ2-7,TRBV27,NA,NA,TGTGCCAGCAGTTTATCAAACGCCCACGAGCAGTACTTC,CASSLSNAHEQYF
TRBJ2-7,TRBV28,NA,NA,TGTGCCAGCAGTATGAACTCCTACGAGCAGTACTTC,CASSMNSYEQYF
TRBJ1-2,TRBV12-3/TRBV12-4,NA,NA,TGTGCCAGCAGCCCTGAGGGGGGCTACACCTTC,CASSPEGGYTF
TRBJ2-2,TRBV28,NA,NA,TGTGCCAGCAGTCCGCACACGGGGCTGTTTCGGTCCGGGGAGCTGTTTTTT,CASSPHTGLFRSGELFF
TRBJ2-1,TRBV20-1,NA,TRBD2,TGCAGTGCTAGAGTGGCTAGCGGGAGAAGTAATGAGCAGTTCTTC,CSARVASGRSNEQFF
TRBJ2-3,TRBV9,NA,NA,TGTGCCAGCAGCGTAGCTGGGTCTAGCGCAGATACGCAGTATTTT,CASSVAGSSADTQYF
TRBJ1-2,TRBV4-1,NA,NA,TGCGCCAGCAGCCAAGGATTAGTCTCTCAGGCAGGGGAATACACCTTC,CASSQGLVSQAGEYTF
TRBJ1-2,TRBV29-1,NA,NA,TGCAGCGTTCCCAACTACACCTTC,CSVPNYTF
TRBJ2-1,TRBV4-1,NA,NA,TGCGCCAGCAGCCACCTCGTAGGGGGAAGTTCGCAGTTCTTC,CASSHLVGGSSQFF
TRBJ1-1,TRBV19,once,NA,TGTGCCAGTAGTATTTGGACGGAAGAGAACACTGAAGCTTTCTTT,CASSIWTEENTEAFF
TRBJ1-6,TRBV28,NA,NA,TGTGCCAGCAGTTTATGGGGGACGGCTGAGAGCTCCTATAATTCACCCCTCCACTTT,CASSLWGTAESSYNSPLHF
TRBJ2-1,TRBV7-9,NA,NA,TGTGCCAGCAGCTTAGGGGACCGGGACGGACCCTACAATGAGCAGTTCTTC,CASSLGDRDGPYNEQFF
TRBJ2-7,TRBV2,NA,TRBD1,TGTGCCAGCAGTGAAATGGGACAGATCTACGAGCAGTACTTC,CASSEMGQIYEQYF
TRBJ2-7,TRBV2,few,TRBD1,TGTGCCTCCCGACAGGGAAGGTACGAGCAGTACTTC,CASRQGRYEQYF
TRBJ1-5,TRBV2,NA,NA,TGTGCCAGCAGTGGTGTAGGGCCGTTAAATCAGCCCCAGCATTTT,CASSGVGPLNQPQHF
TRBJ2-7,TRBV27,NA,NA,TGTGCCAGCAGTCAGGGGGGCAGGGGCCACGAGCAGTACTTC,CASSQGGRGHEQYF
TRBJ2-5,TRBV27,once,NA,TGTGCCAGCAGTTTAAACGGTCTGATAGGAGAGACCCAGTACTTC,CASSLNGLIGETQYF
TRBJ1-1,TRBV27,few,NA,TGTGCCAGCAGTCCAGGGAGTAGGAACACTGAAGCTTTCTTT,CASSPGSRNTEAFF
TRBJ2-3,TRBV28,NA,TRBD2,TGTGCCAGCAAATTAGCGGGATGGGCAGATACGCAGTATTTT,CASKLAGWADTQYF
TRBJ2-6,TRBV15,NA,NA,TGTGCCACCAGCCAGGGGGGGACAGGCCAAAGGGCCAACGTCCTGACTTTC,CATSQGGTGQRANVLTF
TRBJ2-1,TRBV9,NA,NA,TGTGCCAGCAGCGTAGGTGGCAGACATAATGAGCAGTTCTTC,CASSVGGRHNEQFF
TRBJ2-1,TRBV7-2,NA,TRBD1,TGTGCCAGCAGCCATACAGACAGGGGGCCTGAGCAGTTCTTC,CASSHTDRGPEQFF
TRBJ1-2,TRBV30,NA,NA,TGTGCCTGGAGTATGTACCAGGGGACGTACTATGGCTACACCTTC,CAWSMYQGTYYGYTF
TRBJ2-1,TRBV6-1,NA,NA,TGTGCCAGCAGTACGGACGGACCCCGAATCTCCTACAATGAGCAGTTCTTC,CASSTDGPRISYNEQFF
TRBJ1-4,TRBV14,NA,NA,TGTGCCAGCAGCCAACAGGGGTCTAATGAAAAACTGTTTTTT,CASSQQGSNEKLFF
TRBJ2-3,TRBV5-1,NA,NA,TGCGCCAGCAGCTTATCCCCGGACAGCACAGATACGCAGTATTTT,CASSLSPDSTDTQYF
TRBJ2-5,TRBV6-5,NA,TRBD1,TGTGCCAGCAGTACCGACAGGGAAGATCCTCAATGGGAGACCCAGTACTTC,CASSTDREDPQWETQYF
TRBJ2-7,TRBV5-4,few,NA,TGTGCCAGCAGCTTGGCCTGGTCCTCCGGCGACGAGCAGTACTTC,CASSLAWSSGDEQYF
TRBJ2-1,TRBV28,NA,NA,TGTGCCAGCAGTTTAGGGGACCGGAACTACAATGAGCAGTTCTTC,CASSLGDRNYNEQFF
TRBJ2-7,TRBV9,NA,NA,TGTGCCAGCAGCCCCCGGGACTCCATCTACGAGCAGTACTTC,CASSPRDSIYEQYF
TRBJ2-3,TRBV27,NA,TRBD2,TGTGCCAGCAGCGATATAGCGGGTCGTGTCGATACGCAGTATTTT,CASSDIAGRVDTQYF
TRBJ2-1,TRBV2,NA,NA,TGTGCCACTCCGTGGTCTGGTGAGCAGTTCTTC,CATPWSGEQFF
TRBJ2-5,TRBV13,NA,NA,TGTGCCAGCAGCTTAGGGGAACAAGAGACCCAGTACTTC,CASSLGEQETQYF
TRBJ2-1,TRBV9,NA,TRBD1,TGTGCCAGCAGCGAGGACAGGCTCAATGAGCAGTTCTTC,CASSEDRLNEQFF